The 9 T cell receptor beta chains listed next were all sequenced from one sample in a study of CD8 T cells in ankylosing spondylitis. Study outcomes and limitations: For ankylosing spondylitis blood, a TCR beta motif of fewer than 10 highly homologous variants appeared characteristic.

Their antigens are not known. TCRdb re-called the 5' RACE reads through MiXCR, storing one row per CDR3 protein. This table holds about 450,000 distinct CDR3 sequences, 25% to 30% found once. The sequencing input was blood, either unsorted or a sorted T cell fraction (not recorded which). Receptors were obtained from a male donor with ankylosing spondylitis.

The chain has TRBV20-1 and TRBJ2-1; D ambiguous. The CDR3 is 15 residues long. Trimming took off 6 bases at V and 4 bases at J, with 19 bases between the two ends. Per germline, CDR1 DFQATT and CDR2 SNEGSKA (reference sequence). Here the CDR3 DNA reads TGCAGTGCGGAGAGAGTATTAGAGGTTTACAATGAGCAGTTCTTC. It codes for CSAERVLEVYNEQFF.

The chain employs TRBV20-1 and TRBJ1-6; a possible D gene is TRBD1 (6 bases). V was pared by 6 bases and J by 14 bases, with 23 bases between. Germline lookup yields CDR1 DFQATT and CDR2 SNEGSKA (reference sequence). CDR3 size: 14 residues. Here the CDR3 reads CSASRDGGGGALHF. The CDR3 region has the DNA TGCAGTGCCTCACGGGACGGGGGCGGAGGGGCCCTCCACTTT.

The CDR3 nucleotides read TGTGCCAGCCAACCCCAAGGGCCCAGTGAGCAGTTCTTC. Translating it yields CASQPQGPSEQFF. The rearrangement joins TRBV12-3 or TRBV12-4 to TRBJ2-1; D remains ambiguous. Trimming removed 8 bases at V and 9 bases at J, with 17 bases between. The CDR3 is 13 residues long.

This clonotype was counted between two and nine times. The chain is built from TRBV3-1 and TRBJ2-7; tentatively, D is TRBD1 (5 bases). Germline V gives CDR1 LGHDT, CDR2 YNNKEL (reference sequence). V was pared by 1 base and J by 4 bases, with 11 bases between. The CDR3 is 14 residues long. CDR3 coding DNA: TGTGCCAGCAGCCAAGGTGGGGCGAGTTACGAGCAGTACGTC. It encodes CASSQGGASYEQYV.

This clonotype was seen more than once but under ten times. The genes are TRBV6-1 and TRBJ1-6; D is possibly TRBD1 (5 bases). There are 17 residues in the CDR3. Germline V gene data show CDR1 as MNHNS and CDR2 as SASEGT. V shed 4 bases and J shed 8 bases, with 21 bases lying between them. CDR3 loop: CASSGATGLRVDSPLHF. The CDR3 DNA follows: TGTGCCAGCAGTGGTGCCACGGGACTTCGCGTGGATTCACCCCTCCACTTT.

This clonotype appeared a few times. The rearrangement joins TRBV12-3 or TRBV12-4 to TRBJ2-3; the match to TRBD2 covers 7 bases. The V and J ends lost 4 bases and 5 bases, in that order; junction bases with no gene match: 9. The CDR3 spans 15 residues. For the CDR3, the DNA is TGTGCCAGCAGTTCCCTCCGGGAGGTAAAAGATACGCAGTATTTT. Translated, it gives CASSSLREVKDTQYF.

This clonotype was observed a few times. This chain links TRBV12-3 or TRBV12-4 with TRBJ1-1; tentatively, D is TRBD1 (6 bases). There are 15 residues in the CDR3. V was cut by 7 bases and J by 1 base, with 16 bases left in between. Here the CDR3 DNA reads TGTGCCAGCAACCCCACCGGACAGACGAACACTGAAGCTTTCTTT. Amino acids: CASNPTGQTNTEAFF.

V usage is TRBV7-2 and J usage is TRBJ2-6; the D is unclear. Germline CDR1 reads SGHTA; CDR2 reads FQGNSA. This CDR3 is built from 14 residues. The germline V and J ends were trimmed by 5 bases and 4 bases, with 9 bases remaining between them. CDR3 nucleotides: TGTGCCAGCAGCCCACAAGAGGGGGCCAACGTCCTGACTTTC. Translation: CASSPQEGANVLTF. Looking up the rest from reference TRBV7-2 and TRBJ2-6 gives the full variable domain: GAGVSQSPSNKVTEKGKDVELRCDPISGHTALYWYRQSLGQGLEFLIYFQGNSAPDKSGLPSDRFSAERTGGSVSTLTIQRTQQEDSAVYLCASSPQEGANVLTFGAGSRLTVL.

This clonotype showed up just a few times. This chain links TRBV11-2 with TRBJ2-2; unclear D gene. V was shortened by 4 bases and J by 5 bases, with 11 bases between the two germline ends. The CDR3 contains 14 residues. Per germline, CDR1 SGHAT and CDR2 FQNNGV. The CDR3 nucleotides are TGTGCCAGCAGCTCCGTTCTGCGGACCGGGGAGCTGTTTTTT. It encodes CASSSVLRTGELFF.